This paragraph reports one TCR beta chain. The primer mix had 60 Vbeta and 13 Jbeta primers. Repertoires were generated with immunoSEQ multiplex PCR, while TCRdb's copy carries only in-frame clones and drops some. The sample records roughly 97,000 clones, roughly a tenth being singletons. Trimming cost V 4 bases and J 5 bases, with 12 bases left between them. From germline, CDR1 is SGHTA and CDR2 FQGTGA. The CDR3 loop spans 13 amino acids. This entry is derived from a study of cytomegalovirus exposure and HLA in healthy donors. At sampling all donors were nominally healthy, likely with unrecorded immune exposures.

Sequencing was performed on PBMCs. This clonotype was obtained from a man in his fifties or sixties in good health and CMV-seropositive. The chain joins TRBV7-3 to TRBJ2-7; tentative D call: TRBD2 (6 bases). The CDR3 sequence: CASSSGLWDEQYF. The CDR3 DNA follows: TGTGCCAGCAGCTCGGGACTGTGGGACGAGCAGTACTTC. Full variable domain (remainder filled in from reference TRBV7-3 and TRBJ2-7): GAGVSQTPSNKVTEKGKYVELRCDPISGHTALYWYRQSLGQGPEFLIYFQGTGAADDSGLPNDRFFAVRPEGSVSTLKIQRTERGDSAVYLCASSSGLWDEQYFGPGTRLTVT.